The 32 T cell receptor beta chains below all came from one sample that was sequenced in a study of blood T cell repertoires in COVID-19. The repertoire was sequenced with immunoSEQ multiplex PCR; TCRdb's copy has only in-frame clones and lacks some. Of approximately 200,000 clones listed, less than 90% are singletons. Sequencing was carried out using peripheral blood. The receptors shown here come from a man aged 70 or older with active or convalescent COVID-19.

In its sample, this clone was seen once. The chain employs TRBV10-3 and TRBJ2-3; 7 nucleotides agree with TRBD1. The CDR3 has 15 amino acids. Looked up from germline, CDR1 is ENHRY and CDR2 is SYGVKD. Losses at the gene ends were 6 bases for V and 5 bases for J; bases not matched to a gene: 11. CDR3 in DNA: TGTGCCATCAGCACTGACAGGGCCCCCGTAGATACGCAGTATTTT. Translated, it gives CAISTDRAPVDTQYF.

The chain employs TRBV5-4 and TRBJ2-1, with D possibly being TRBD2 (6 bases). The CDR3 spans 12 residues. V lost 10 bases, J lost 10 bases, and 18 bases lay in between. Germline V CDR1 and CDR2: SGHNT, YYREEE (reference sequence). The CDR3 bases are TGTGCCTGGGGGGAATTATCATCCGAGCAGTTCTTC. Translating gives CAWGELSSEQFF.

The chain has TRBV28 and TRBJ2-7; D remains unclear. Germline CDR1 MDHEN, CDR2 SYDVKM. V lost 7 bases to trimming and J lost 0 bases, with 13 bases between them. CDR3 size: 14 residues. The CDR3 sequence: CASTSDTFSYEQYF. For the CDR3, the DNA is TGTGCCAGCACCTCTGACACCTTCTCCTACGAGCAGTACTTC.

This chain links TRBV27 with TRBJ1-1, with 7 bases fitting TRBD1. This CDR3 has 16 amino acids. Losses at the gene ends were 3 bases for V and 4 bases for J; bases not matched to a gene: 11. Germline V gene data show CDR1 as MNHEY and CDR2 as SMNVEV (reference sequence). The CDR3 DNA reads TGTGCCAGCAGTTTGACCACAGGGGCGGCGGTCACTGAAGCTTTCTTT. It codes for CASSLTTGAAVTEAFF.

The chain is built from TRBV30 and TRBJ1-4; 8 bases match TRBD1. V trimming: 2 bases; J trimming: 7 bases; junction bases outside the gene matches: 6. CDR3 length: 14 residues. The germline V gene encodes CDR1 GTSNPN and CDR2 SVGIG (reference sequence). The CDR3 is CAWSPTGAGEKLFF. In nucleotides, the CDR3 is TGTGCCTGGAGTCCGACAGGGGCTGGTGAAAAACTGTTTTTT.

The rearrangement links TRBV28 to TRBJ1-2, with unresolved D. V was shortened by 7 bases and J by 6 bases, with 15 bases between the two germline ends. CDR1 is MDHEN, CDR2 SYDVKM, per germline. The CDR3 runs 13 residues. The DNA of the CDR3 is TGTGCCAGCACTGTGGGGAGGTTGGATGGCTACACCTTC. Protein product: CASTVGRLDGYTF.

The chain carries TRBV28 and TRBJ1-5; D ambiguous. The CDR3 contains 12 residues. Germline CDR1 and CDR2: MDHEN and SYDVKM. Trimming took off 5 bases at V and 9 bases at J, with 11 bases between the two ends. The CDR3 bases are TGTGCCAGCAGTACACTCCGGGGGCCCCAGCATTTT. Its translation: CASSTLRGPQHF.

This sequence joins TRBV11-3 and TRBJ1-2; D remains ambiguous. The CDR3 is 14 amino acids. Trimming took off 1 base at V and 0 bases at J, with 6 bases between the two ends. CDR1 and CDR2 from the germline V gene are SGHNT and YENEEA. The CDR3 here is CASSLGLANYGYTF. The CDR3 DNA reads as TGTGCCAGCAGCTTAGGGTTAGCTAACTATGGCTACACCTTC. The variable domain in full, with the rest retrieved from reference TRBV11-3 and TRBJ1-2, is EAGVVQSPRYKIIEKKQPVAFWCNPISGHNTLYWYLQNLGQGPELLIRYENEEAVDDSQLPKDRFSAERLKGVDSTLKIQPAELGDSAVYLCASSLGLANYGYTFGSGTRLTVV.

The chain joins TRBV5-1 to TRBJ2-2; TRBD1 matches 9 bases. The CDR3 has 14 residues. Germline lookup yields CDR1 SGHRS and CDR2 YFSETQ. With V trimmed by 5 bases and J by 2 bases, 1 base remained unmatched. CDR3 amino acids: CASRGQGNTGELFF. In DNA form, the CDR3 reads TGCGCCAGCAGGGGACAGGGTAACACCGGGGAGCTGTTTTTT.

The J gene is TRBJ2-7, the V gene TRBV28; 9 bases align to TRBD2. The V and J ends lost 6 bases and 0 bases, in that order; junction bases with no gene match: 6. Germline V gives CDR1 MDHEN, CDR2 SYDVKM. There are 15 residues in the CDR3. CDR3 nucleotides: TGTGCCAGCAGGTTGACTAGCGGACCCTCCTACGAGCAGTACTTC. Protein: CASRLTSGPSYEQYF.

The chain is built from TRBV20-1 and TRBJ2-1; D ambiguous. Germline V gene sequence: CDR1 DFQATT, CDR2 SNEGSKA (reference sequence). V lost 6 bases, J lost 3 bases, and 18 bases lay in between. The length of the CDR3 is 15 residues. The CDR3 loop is CSASSRSKVYNEQFF. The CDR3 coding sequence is TGCAGTGCCAGTAGCCGGAGTAAGGTCTACAATGAGCAGTTCTTC.

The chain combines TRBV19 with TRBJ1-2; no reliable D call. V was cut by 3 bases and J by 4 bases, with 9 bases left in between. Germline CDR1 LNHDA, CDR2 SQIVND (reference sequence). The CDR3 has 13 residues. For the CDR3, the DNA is TGTGCCAGTAGTATTGCGGGAGGCTATGGCTACACCTTC. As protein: CASSIAGGYGYTF.

CDR3 amino acids: CSAKKETQYF. The CDR3 nucleotides are TGCAGTGCCAAAAAAGAGACCCAGTACTTC. The chain is built from TRBV20-1 and TRBJ2-5; D is ambiguous. Deletions cut 6 bases from V and 3 bases from J, with 5 bases between. The CDR3 has 10 amino acids. Germline V gives CDR1 DFQATT, CDR2 SNEGSKA (reference sequence).

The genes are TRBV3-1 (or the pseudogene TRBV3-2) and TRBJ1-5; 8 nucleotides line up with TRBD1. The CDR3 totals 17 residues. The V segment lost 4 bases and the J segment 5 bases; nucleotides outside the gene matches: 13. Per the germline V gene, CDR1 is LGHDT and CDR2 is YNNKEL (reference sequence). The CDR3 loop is CASSLERTGHRDQPQHF. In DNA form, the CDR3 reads TGTGCCAGCAGCCTCGAGAGGACAGGGCATAGGGATCAGCCCCAGCATTTT.

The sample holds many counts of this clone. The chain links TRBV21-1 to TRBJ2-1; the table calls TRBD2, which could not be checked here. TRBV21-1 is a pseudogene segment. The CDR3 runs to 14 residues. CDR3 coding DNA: TGTGCCAGCACCCAAGCGGAGGGGGGGAATGAGCAGTTCTTC. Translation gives CASTQAEGGNEQFF.

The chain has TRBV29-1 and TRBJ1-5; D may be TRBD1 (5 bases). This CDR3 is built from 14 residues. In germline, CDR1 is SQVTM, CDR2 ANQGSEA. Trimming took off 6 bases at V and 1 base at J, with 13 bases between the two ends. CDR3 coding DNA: TGCAGCGTCACTCAGGGAGGGAGCAATCAGCCCCAGCATTTT. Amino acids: CSVTQGGSNQPQHF.

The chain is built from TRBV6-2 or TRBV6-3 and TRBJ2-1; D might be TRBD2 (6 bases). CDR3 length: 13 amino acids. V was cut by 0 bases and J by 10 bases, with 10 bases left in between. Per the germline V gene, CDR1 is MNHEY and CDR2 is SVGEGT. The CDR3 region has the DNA TGTGCCAGCAGTTACTCGAGGGGAGGAGAGCAGTTCTTC. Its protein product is CASSYSRGGEQFF.

This chain's CDR3 is CASSLIQGHNEQFF. CDR3 DNA: TGTGCCAGCAGCTTAATCCAGGGGCACAATGAGCAGTTCTTC. V is TRBV7-2 and J is TRBJ2-1; a possible D gene is TRBD1 (6 bases). This CDR3 comprises 14 residues. Germline V gene lookup returns CDR1 SGHTA and CDR2 FQGNSA. V was trimmed by 2 bases and J by 5 bases, leaving 10 bases between them. The full variable domain, its missing parts supplied by reference TRBV7-2 and TRBJ2-1, is GAGVSQSPSNKVTEKGKDVELRCDPISGHTALYWYRQSLGQGLEFLIYFQGNSAPDKSGLPSDRFSAERTGGSVSTLTIQRTQQEDSAVYLCASSLIQGHNEQFFGPGTRLTVL.

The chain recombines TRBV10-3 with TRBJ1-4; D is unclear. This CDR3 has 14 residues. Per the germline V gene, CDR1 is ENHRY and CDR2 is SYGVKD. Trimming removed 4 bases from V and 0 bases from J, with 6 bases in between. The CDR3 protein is CAISAQSTNEKLFF. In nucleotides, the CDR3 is TGTGCCATCAGTGCTCAGTCAACTAATGAAAAACTGTTTTTT.

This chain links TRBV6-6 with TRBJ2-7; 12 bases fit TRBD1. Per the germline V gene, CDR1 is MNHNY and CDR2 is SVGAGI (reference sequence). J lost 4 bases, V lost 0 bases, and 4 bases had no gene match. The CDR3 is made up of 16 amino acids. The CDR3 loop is CASSYSGDRGRYEQYF. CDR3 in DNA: TGTGCCAGCAGTTACTCTGGGGACAGGGGGCGATACGAGCAGTACTTC.

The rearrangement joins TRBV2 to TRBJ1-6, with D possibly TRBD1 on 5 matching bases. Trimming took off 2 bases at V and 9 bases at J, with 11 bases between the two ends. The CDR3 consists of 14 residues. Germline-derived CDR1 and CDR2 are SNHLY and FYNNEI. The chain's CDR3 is CASSEIRGSSPLHF. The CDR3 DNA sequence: TGTGCCAGCAGTGAAATTAGGGGAAGTTCACCCCTCCACTTT. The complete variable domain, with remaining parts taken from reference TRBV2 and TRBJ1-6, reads EPEVTQTPSHQVTQMGQEVILRCVPISNHLYFYWYRQILGQKVEFLVSFYNNEISEKSEIFDDQFSVERPDGSNFTLKIRSTKLEDSAMYFCASSEIRGSSPLHFGNGTRLTVT.

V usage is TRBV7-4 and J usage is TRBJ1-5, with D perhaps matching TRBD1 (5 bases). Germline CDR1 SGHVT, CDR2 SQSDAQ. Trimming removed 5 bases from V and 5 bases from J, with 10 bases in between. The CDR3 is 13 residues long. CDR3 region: CASSPKGHQPQHF. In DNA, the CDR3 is TGTGCCAGCAGCCCGAAGGGGCATCAGCCCCAGCATTTT. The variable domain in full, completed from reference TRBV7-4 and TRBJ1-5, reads GAGVSQSPRYKVAKRGRDVALRCDSISGHVTLYWYRQTLGQGSEVLTYSQSDAQRDKSGRPSGRFSAERPERSVSTLKIQRTEQGDSAVYLCASSPKGHQPQHFGDGTRLSIL.

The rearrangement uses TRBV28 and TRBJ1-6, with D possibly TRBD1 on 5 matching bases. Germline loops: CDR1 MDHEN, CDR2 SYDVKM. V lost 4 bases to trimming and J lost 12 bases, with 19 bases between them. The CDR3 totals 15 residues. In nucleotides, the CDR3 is TGTGCCAGCAGTTCACCCTCCCCAGGGATGGTACCCCTCCACTTT. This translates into CASSSPSPGMVPLHF. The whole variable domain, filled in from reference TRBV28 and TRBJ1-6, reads DVKVTQSSRYLVKRTGEKVFLECVQDMDHENMFWYRQDPGLGLRLIYFSYDVKMKEKGDIPEGYSVSREKKERFSLILESASTNQTSMYLCASSSPSPGMVPLHFGNGTRLTVT.

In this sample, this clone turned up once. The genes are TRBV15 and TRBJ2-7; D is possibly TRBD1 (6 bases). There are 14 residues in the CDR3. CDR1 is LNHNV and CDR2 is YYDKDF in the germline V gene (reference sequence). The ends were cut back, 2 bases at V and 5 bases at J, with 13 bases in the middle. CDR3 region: CATSRNTGYNEQYF. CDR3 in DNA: TGTGCCACCAGCAGAAATACAGGGTACAACGAGCAGTACTTC.

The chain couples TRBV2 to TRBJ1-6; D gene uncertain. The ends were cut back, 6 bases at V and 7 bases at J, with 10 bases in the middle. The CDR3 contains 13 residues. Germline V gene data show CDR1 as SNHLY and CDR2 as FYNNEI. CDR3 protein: CASSGWENSPLHF. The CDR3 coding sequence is TGTGCCAGCAGCGGGTGGGAGAATTCACCCCTCCACTTT.

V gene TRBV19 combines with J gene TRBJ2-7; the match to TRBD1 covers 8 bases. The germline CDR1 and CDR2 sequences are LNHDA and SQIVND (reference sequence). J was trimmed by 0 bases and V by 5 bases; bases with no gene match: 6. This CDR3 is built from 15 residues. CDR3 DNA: TGTGCCAGTAGTTCGTGGACAGGGAGCTCCTACGAGCAGTACTTC. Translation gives CASSSWTGSSYEQYF.

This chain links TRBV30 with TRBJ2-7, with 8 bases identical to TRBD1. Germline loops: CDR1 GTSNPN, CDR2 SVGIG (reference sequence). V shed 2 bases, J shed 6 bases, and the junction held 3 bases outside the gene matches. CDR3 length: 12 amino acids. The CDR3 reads CAWSLQGGEQYF. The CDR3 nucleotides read TGTGCCTGGAGTCTACAGGGGGGCGAGCAGTACTTC.

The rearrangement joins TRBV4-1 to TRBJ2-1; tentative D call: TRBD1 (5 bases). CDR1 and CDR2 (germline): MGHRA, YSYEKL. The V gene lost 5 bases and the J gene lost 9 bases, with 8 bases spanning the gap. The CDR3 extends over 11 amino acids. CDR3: CASSRGREQFF. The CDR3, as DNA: TGCGCCAGCAGCAGGGGCCGTGAGCAGTTCTTC.

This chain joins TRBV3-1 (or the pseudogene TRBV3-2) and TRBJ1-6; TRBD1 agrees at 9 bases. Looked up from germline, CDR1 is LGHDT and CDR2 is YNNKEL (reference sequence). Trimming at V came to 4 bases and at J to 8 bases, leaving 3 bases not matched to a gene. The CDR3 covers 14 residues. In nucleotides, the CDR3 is TGTGCCAGCAGCCTGGGACAGGGAGATTCACCCCTCCACTTT. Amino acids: CASSLGQGDSPLHF.

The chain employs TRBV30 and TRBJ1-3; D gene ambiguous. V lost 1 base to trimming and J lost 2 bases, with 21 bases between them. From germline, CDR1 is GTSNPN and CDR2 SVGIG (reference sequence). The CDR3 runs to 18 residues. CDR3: CAWSEREMGFGPGNTIYF. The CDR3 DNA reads TGTGCCTGGAGTGAGCGGGAAATGGGTTTCGGCCCTGGAAACACCATATATTTT.

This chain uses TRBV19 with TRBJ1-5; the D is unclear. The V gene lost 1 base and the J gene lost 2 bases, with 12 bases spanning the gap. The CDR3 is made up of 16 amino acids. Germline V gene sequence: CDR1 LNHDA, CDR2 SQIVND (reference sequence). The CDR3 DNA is TGTGCCAGTAGTATAGGCATGGGAGGAGGCAATCAGCCCCAGCATTTT. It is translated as CASSIGMGGGNQPQHF.

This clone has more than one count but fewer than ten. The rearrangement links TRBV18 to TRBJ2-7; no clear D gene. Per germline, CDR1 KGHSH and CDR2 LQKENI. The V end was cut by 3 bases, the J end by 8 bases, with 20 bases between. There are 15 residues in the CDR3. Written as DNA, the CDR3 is TGTGCCAGCTCACCTGGGCCGCCTGATTTTAACAAGCAGTACTTC. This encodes CASSPGPPDFNKQYF.